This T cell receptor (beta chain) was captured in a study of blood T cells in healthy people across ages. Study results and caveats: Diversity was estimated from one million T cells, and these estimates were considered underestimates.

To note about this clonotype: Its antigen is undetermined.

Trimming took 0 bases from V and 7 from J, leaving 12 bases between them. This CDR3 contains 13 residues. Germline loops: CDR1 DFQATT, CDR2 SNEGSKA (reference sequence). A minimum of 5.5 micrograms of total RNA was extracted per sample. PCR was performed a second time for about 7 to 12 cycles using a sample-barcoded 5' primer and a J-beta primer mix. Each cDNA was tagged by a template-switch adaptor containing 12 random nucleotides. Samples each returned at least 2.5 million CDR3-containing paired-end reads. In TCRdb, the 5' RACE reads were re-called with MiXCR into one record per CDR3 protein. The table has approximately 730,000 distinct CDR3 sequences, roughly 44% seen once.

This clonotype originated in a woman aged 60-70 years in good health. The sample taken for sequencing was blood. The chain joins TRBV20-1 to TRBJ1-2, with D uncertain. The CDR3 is CSARESIKSGYTF. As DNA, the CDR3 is TGCAGTGCTAGAGAATCCATTAAGAGTGGCTACACCTTC.